A single sample is the source of the 26 T cell receptor beta chains below, sequenced in a study of OX40 agonist ivuxolimab in advanced cancers. Using immunoSEQ multiplex PCR, the repertoire was profiled, and TCRdb retains in-frame clones only, with some absent. The repertoire has roughly 58,000 clones, over 90% of them found once; the top ten carry 18%. This sample comprised CD4+ or CD8+ T cells sorted from blood, obtained in a trial of the OX40 agonist ivuxolimab. The receptors here all came from an adult with an advanced solid tumor such as melanoma, head and neck, liver or kidney cancer.

The chain carries TRBV15 and TRBJ2-1, with 9 positions matching TRBD2. The J segment lost 8 bases and the V segment lost 3 bases, leaving 2 bases of the junction unmatched. The CDR3 extends over 13 amino acids. The germline V gene encodes CDR1 LNHNV and CDR2 YYDKDF (reference sequence). The CDR3 sequence is CATSSRTSDEQFF. The CDR3 bases are TGTGCCACCAGCAGTCGGACTAGCGATGAGCAGTTCTTC.

The V gene is TRBV28, the J gene TRBJ2-3, with 7 bases lining up with TRBD1. The CDR3 has 14 residues. The V gene's germline CDR1 is MDHEN and CDR2 SYDVKM. J was trimmed by 2 bases and V by 3 bases; bases with no gene match: 2. The CDR3 DNA follows: TGTGCCAGCAGTTTCGGGACAGTCACAGATACGCAGTATTTT. It codes for CASSFGTVTDTQYF. Using reference TRBV28 and TRBJ2-3 for the parts outside the CDR3, the full variable domain is DVKVTQSSRYLVKRTGEKVFLECVQDMDHENMFWYRQDPGLGLRLIYFSYDVKMKEKGDIPEGYSVSREKKERFSLILESASTNQTSMYLCASSFGTVTDTQYFGPGTRLTVL.

The rearrangement joins TRBV10-3 to TRBJ2-7; possible D gene TRBD2, 5 bases. CDR1 and CDR2 from the germline V gene are ENHRY and SYGVKD. CDR3 length: 15 residues. Trimming pared 3 bases from V and 0 bases from J, leaving 12 bases between. CDR3 in DNA: TGTGCCATCAGTGATTTCGGGATACTCTCCTACGAGCAGTACTTC. Translating it yields CAISDFGILSYEQYF.

The chain is built from TRBV9 and TRBJ2-1; D ambiguous. There are 13 residues in the CDR3. Germline V gene lookup returns CDR1 SGDLS and CDR2 YYNGEE. Trimming cost V 4 bases and J 3 bases, with 8 bases left between them. CDR3 amino acids: CASSPGGYNEQFF. CDR3 bases: TGTGCCAGCAGCCCCGGCGGCTACAATGAGCAGTTCTTC.

J is TRBJ2-7 and V is TRBV27, with D perhaps matching TRBD2 (6 bases). This CDR3 is built from 16 residues. Germline V gene lookup returns CDR1 MNHEY and CDR2 SMNVEV (reference sequence). V was shortened by 5 bases and J by 6 bases, with 23 bases between the two germline ends. The CDR3 loop is CASSPFPGLPFSEQYF. In DNA form, the CDR3 reads TGTGCCAGCAGTCCCTTTCCGGGACTTCCGTTTAGCGAGCAGTACTTC.

The genes are TRBV16 and TRBJ2-1; 9 bases are shared with TRBD1. The V segment lost 5 bases and the J segment 3 bases; nucleotides outside the gene matches: 14. The V gene's germline CDR1 is KGHSY and CDR2 FQNENV. The CDR3 runs 18 residues. The CDR3 protein is CASSGGGTGPVVYNEQFF. The CDR3 bases are TGTGCCAGCAGCGGGGGAGGGACAGGGCCAGTGGTCTACAATGAGCAGTTCTTC.

V usage is TRBV28 and J usage is TRBJ2-7, with 8 positions matching TRBD1. V was clipped by 6 bases and J by 5 bases; unmatched bases: 9. Germline CDR1 is MDHEN and CDR2 is SYDVKM. CDR3 length equals 14 residues. The CDR3 here is CASRPDRGRDEQYF. The CDR3 region has the DNA TGTGCCAGCAGACCAGACAGGGGCAGGGACGAGCAGTACTTC.

This clone was observed a single time. The gene calls are TRBV28 and TRBJ2-3, with D perhaps TRBD1 (6 bases). Germline V CDR1 and CDR2: MDHEN, SYDVKM. V lost 6 bases to trimming and J lost 3 bases, with 13 bases between them. The CDR3 is made up of 14 amino acids. The CDR3 DNA sequence: TGTGCCAGCAGCCCCCTGGGGACAACAGATACGCAGTATTTT. It is translated as CASSPLGTTDTQYF.

The rearrangement uses TRBV29-1 and TRBJ2-7; D assignment may be TRBD1 or TRBD2 (5 bases each). Trimming took 6 bases from V and 5 from J, leaving 20 bases between them. Germline lookup yields CDR1 SQVTM and CDR2 ANQGSEA. The CDR3 is 14 residues long. As DNA, the CDR3 is TGCAGCGTGCGTTACAGCAGGGAGTCCAACGAGCAGTACTTC. Protein sequence: CSVRYSRESNEQYF.

The genes are TRBV15 and TRBJ1-1, with 7 nucleotides matching TRBD1. Germline CDR1 and CDR2: LNHNV and YYDKDF (reference sequence). This CDR3 spans 12 amino acids. V gave up 3 bases and J gave up 6 bases; unmatched junction bases: 1. CDR3 amino acids: CATSSTGAEAFF. CDR3 DNA: TGTGCCACCAGCAGTACAGGGGCTGAAGCTTTCTTT.

This sequence joins TRBV6-6 and TRBJ1-2, with no clear D. Looked up from germline, CDR1 is MNHNY and CDR2 is SVGAGI (reference sequence). V lost 5 bases, J lost 4 bases, and 8 bases lay in between. The length of the CDR3 is 12 residues. CDR3 in amino acids: CASSGNSYGYTF. Here the CDR3 DNA reads TGTGCCAGCAGTGGAAACAGCTATGGCTACACCTTC.

The chain employs TRBV5-5 and TRBJ1-1; no clear D gene. Germline CDR1 and CDR2: SGHKS and YYEKEE (reference sequence). V was shortened by 2 bases and J by 1 base, with 6 bases between the two germline ends. This CDR3 spans 13 amino acids. CDR3 region: CASSFRRNTEAFF. The CDR3 DNA follows: TGTGCCAGCAGCTTTCGACGGAACACTGAAGCTTTCTTT.

The rearrangement uses TRBV9 and TRBJ2-7; D is ambiguous. Germline-derived CDR1 and CDR2 are SGDLS and YYNGEE. This CDR3 has 11 amino acids. V was cut by 7 bases and J by 7 bases, with 12 bases left in between. In DNA, the CDR3 is TGTGCCAGCGGCGGAGTCGGGGAGCAGTACTTC. Translation: CASGGVGEQYF.

V and J are TRBV10-3 and TRBJ2-7; 7 nucleotides align to TRBD2. Germline trimming cut 4 bases from V and 3 bases from J; bases unmatched to any gene: 15. The CDR3 sequence is 17 residues long. Looked up from germline, CDR1 is ENHRY and CDR2 is SYGVKD. DNA for the CDR3: TGTGCCATCAGTGCGACCGTGGGAACGGGAGGTTACTACGAGCAGTACTTC. It is translated as CAISATVGTGGYYEQYF.

This clone came up once. The chain links TRBV18 to TRBJ2-7; D is unresolved. Germline CDR1 KGHSH, CDR2 LQKENI. The CDR3 extends over 11 amino acids. V was trimmed by 4 bases and J by 7 bases, leaving 8 bases between them. The CDR3 DNA reads TGTGCCAGCTCACTAGGGTTGGAGCAGTACTTC. Translation: CASSLGLEQYF.

The chain recombines TRBV11-2 with TRBJ2-2; 7 positions agree with TRBD1. The CDR3 has 16 residues. Germline V CDR1 and CDR2: SGHAT, FQNNGV. The junction had 3 bases not matched to a gene; V was cut back by 1 base and J by 1 base. CDR3 DNA sequence: TGTGCCAGCAGCTTAGTTAGGACAGGGAACACCGGGGAGCTGTTTTTT. Protein sequence: CASSLVRTGNTGELFF.

The chain combines TRBV13 with TRBJ2-7; unclear D gene. Germline CDR1 PRHDT, CDR2 FYEKMQ (reference sequence). Trimming removed 0 bases at V and 6 bases at J, with 9 bases between. The CDR3 extends over 13 amino acids. This chain's CDR3 is CASSLGLVGEQYF. CDR3 bases: TGTGCCAGCAGCTTAGGGTTAGTCGGCGAGCAGTACTTC.

The V gene is TRBV19, the J gene TRBJ2-2; 8 bases map to TRBD1. This CDR3 is built from 14 residues. Losses at the gene ends were 7 bases for V and 3 bases for J; bases not matched to a gene: 4. CDR1 and CDR2 from the germline V gene are LNHDA and SQIVND (reference sequence). DNA for the CDR3: TGTGCCAGTACCAAGGACAGGGACACCGGGGAGCTGTTTTTT. Translated, it gives CASTKDRDTGELFF.

The genes are TRBV10-3 and TRBJ2-7; no definite D call. The CDR3 totals 14 residues. Trimming took 3 bases from V and 0 from J, leaving 9 bases between them. Germline CDR1 ENHRY, CDR2 SYGVKD. The DNA for the CDR3 is TGTGCCATCAGTGAAGAGGCGGACTCCTACGAGCAGTACTTC. As protein: CAISEEADSYEQYF.

The V gene is TRBV19, the J gene TRBJ2-3; TRBD1 matches at 8 bases. Trimming took 6 bases from V and 2 from J; bases not matched to a gene: 7. CDR3 length equals 15 residues. The germline CDR1 and CDR2 sequences are LNHDA and SQIVND (reference sequence). The CDR3 nucleotides read TGTGCCAGTAGCCGGACAGGGCCCACCACAGATACGCAGTATTTT. Translation: CASSRTGPTTDTQYF.

The chain uses TRBV4-1 and TRBJ2-7; D remains ambiguous. Germline V lookup: CDR1 MGHRA, CDR2 YSYEKL. Trimming took 3 bases from V and 0 from J, leaving 12 bases between them. The CDR3 extends over 15 amino acids. CDR3 nucleotide sequence: TGCGCCAGCAGCCAGGCTCCCGGGCTCTCCTACGAGCAGTACTTC. Translating it yields CASSQAPGLSYEQYF.

The rearrangement joins TRBV6-1 to TRBJ1-2; 8 bases map to TRBD1. V shed 2 bases and J 5 bases; nucleotides not matched to a gene: 13. The length of the CDR3 is 17 residues. The germline V gene has CDR1 MNHNS and CDR2 SASEGT. Written as DNA, the CDR3 is TGTGCCAGCAGTGAAACGGTGACAGGGGACATGTTGTATGGCTACACCTTC. Translating it yields CASSETVTGDMLYGYTF.

The V and J genes are TRBV4-3 and TRBJ1-1; D is unclear. The CDR3 totals 13 residues. Trimming removed 0 bases from V and 4 bases from J, with 6 bases in between. Germline CDR1 and CDR2: LGHNA and YSLEER. CDR3: CASSQERGTEAFF. The DNA for the CDR3 is TGCGCCAGCAGCCAAGAACGCGGCACTGAAGCTTTCTTT.

The V call is TRBV2, the J call TRBJ2-7, with 7 bases matching TRBD1. The CDR3 spans 15 residues. V trimming: 6 bases; J trimming: 1 base; junction bases outside the gene matches: 9. Germline assignment: CDR1 SNHLY and CDR2 FYNNEI. The CDR3 spells CASSTPGTESYEQYF. Here the CDR3 DNA reads TGTGCCAGCAGCACCCCGGGGACAGAGTCCTACGAGCAGTACTTC.

The chain is built from TRBV6-5 and TRBJ2-1; a weak D match, TRBD2 (5 bases). The CDR3 sequence is 14 residues long. Trimming removed 6 bases from V and 13 bases from J, with 22 bases in between. Germline lookup yields CDR1 MNHEY and CDR2 SVGAGI. The CDR3 here is CASSLSRTGMRQFF. CDR3 nucleotide sequence: TGTGCCAGCAGCTTATCCAGGACGGGAATGAGACAGTTCTTC.

This clone was detected only once. This rearrangement joins TRBV19 to TRBJ1-1; D may be TRBD1 (6 bases). The V gene's germline CDR1 is LNHDA and CDR2 SQIVND (reference sequence). The length of the CDR3 is 14 residues. The ends were cut back, 3 bases at V and 7 bases at J, with 15 bases in the middle. CDR3 sequence (DNA): TGTGCCAGTAGTATTTACTCAGGACAGCGTGAAGCTTTCTTT. The encoded protein is CASSIYSGQREAFF.